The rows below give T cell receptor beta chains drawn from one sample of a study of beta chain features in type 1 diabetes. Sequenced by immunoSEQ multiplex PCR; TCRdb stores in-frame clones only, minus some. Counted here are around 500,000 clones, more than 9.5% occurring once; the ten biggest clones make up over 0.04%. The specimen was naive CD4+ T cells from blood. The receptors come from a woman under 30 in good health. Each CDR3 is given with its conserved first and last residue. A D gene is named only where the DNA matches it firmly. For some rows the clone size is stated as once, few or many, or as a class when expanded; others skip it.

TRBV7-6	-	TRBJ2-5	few	CASSHIQDGQETQYF	TGTGCCAGCAGCCATATACAGGACGGCCAAGAGACCCAGTACTTC
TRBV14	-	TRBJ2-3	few	CASSSRGAGALDTQYF	TGTGCCAGCAGCTCCAGGGGGGCAGGCGCCCTAGATACGCAGTATTTT
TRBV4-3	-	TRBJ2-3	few	CASSQDLTKDTQYF	TGCGCCAGCAGCCAAGATCTTACTAAAGATACGCAGTATTTT
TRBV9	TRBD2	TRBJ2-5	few	CASSFQAGGETQYF	TGTGCCAGCAGCTTTCAGGCGGGGGGAGAGACCCAGTACTTC
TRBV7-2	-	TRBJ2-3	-	CASSLVPGFTDTQYF	TGTGCCAGCAGCTTAGTCCCCGGGTTCACAGATACGCAGTATTTT
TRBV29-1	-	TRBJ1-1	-	CSVGQSMNTEAFF	TGCAGCGTAGGACAGTCCATGAACACTGAAGCTTTCTTT
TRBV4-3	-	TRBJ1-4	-	CASSQREKLFF	TGCGCCAGCAGCCAGAGGGAAAAACTGTTTTTT
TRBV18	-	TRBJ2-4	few	CASSRTTRAAKNIQYF	TGTGCCAGCTCAAGGACGACACGCGCCGCCAAAAACATTCAGTACTTC
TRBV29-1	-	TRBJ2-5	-	CSVGKDGSETQYF	TGCAGCGTTGGCAAAGACGGGAGCGAGACCCAGTACTTC
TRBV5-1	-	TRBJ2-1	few	CASSLGRDALATEQFF	TGCGCCAGCAGCTTGGGTCGTGACGCCCTAGCCACTGAGCAGTTCTTC
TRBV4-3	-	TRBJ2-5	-	CASSPRVHQETQYF	TGCGCCAGCAGCCCGAGGGTTCACCAAGAGACCCAGTACTTC
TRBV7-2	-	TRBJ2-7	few	CASSLRLDEQYF	TGTGCCAGCAGCTTAAGGCTGGACGAGCAGTACTTC
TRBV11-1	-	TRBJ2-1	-	CASSLAGRGPYNEQFF	TGTGCCAGCAGCTTAGCGGGCAGGGGACCCTACAATGAGCAGTTCTTC
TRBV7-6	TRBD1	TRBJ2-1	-	CASSLTGGREQFF	TGTGCCAGCAGCTTAACAGGGGGCCGTGAGCAGTTCTTC
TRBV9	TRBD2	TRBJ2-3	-	CASSVGTSGRVTDTQYF	TGTGCCAGCAGCGTGGGGACTAGCGGGAGGGTGACAGATACGCAGTATTTT
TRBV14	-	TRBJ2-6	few	CASSQVGLSGANVLTF	TGTGCCAGCAGCCAAGTCGGGCTCTCTGGGGCCAACGTCCTGACTTTC
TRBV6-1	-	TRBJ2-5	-	CASSEALSGRGQETQYF	TGTGCCAGCAGTGAAGCGCTTTCGGGCAGGGGCCAAGAGACCCAGTACTTC
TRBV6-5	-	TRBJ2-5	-	CASRTDRETQYF	TGTGCCAGCAGAACGGACAGAGAGACCCAGTACTTC
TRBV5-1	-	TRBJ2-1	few	CASSLTQGVEQFF	TGCGCCAGCAGCTTAACCCAAGGGGTTGAGCAGTTCTTC
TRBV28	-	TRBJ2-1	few	CASSPAWQSAYNEQFF	TGTGCCAGCAGCCCCGCGTGGCAGTCCGCCTACAATGAGCAGTTCTTC
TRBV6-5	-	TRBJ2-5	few	CASSYFRGSYQETQYF	TGTGCCAGCAGTTATTTTCGCGGCTCGTACCAAGAGACCCAGTACTTC
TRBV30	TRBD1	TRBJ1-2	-	CAWSHHPGQGIGYTF	TGTGCCTGGAGTCATCACCCAGGACAGGGTATTGGCTACACCTTC
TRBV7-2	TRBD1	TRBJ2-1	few	CASSLVYGQVNNEQFF	TGTGCCAGCAGCTTAGTATACGGACAGGTGAACAATGAGCAGTTCTTC
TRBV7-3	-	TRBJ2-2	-	CASSLGSVNTGELFF	TGTGCCAGCAGCTTAGGTTCAGTTAACACCGGGGAGCTGTTTTTT
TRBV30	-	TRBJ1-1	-	CAWSPLRVGHTEAFF	TGTGCCTGGAGTCCCCTGAGGGTGGGACACACTGAAGCTTTCTTT
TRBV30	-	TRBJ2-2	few	CAWSINSNTGELFF	TGTGCCTGGAGTATTAATTCGAACACCGGGGAGCTGTTTTTT
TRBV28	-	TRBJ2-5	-	CASSLRLGAEETQYF	TGTGCCAGCAGTTTAAGGCTGGGGGCGGAAGAGACCCAGTACTTC
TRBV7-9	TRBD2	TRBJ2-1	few	CASSSRRTSAYNEQFF	TGTGCCAGCAGCTCGCGAAGGACTAGTGCCTACAATGAGCAGTTCTTC
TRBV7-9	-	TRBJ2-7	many	CVLGGVHEQYF	TGTGTCCTAGGTGGGGTGCACGAGCAGTACTTC
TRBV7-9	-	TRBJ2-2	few	CASSLVGGGRTGELFF	TGTGCCAGCAGCTTAGTTGGCGGGGGCCGCACCGGGGAGCTGTTTTTT
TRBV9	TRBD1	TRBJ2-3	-	CASSVDRGRSDTQYF	TGTGCCAGCAGCGTAGACAGGGGGCGGTCAGATACGCAGTATTTT
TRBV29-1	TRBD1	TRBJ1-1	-	CSAWTGVNTEAFF	TGCAGCGCTTGGACAGGAGTGAACACTGAAGCTTTCTTT
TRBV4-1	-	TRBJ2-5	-	CASSPSGDQETQYF	TGCGCCAGCAGCCCGAGTGGGGATCAAGAGACCCAGTACTTC
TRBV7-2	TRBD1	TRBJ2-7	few	CASSWWTGDYEQYF	TGTGCCAGCAGCTGGTGGACAGGGGACTACGAGCAGTACTTC
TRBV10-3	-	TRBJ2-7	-	CAIKGSLVDYEQYF	TGTGCCATCAAGGGCAGTTTGGTGGACTACGAGCAGTACTTC
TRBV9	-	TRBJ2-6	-	CASSRWWSSGANVLTF	TGTGCCAGCAGTAGGTGGTGGTCTTCCGGGGCCAACGTCCTGACTTTC
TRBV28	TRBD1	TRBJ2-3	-	CASSVYPGQGGDTQYF	TGTGCCAGCTCTGTTTATCCGGGACAGGGAGGAGATACGCAGTATTTT
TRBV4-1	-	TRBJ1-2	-	CASSQGTASYGYTF	TGCGCCAGCAGCCAAGGGACAGCTTCCTATGGCTACACCTTC
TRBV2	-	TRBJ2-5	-	CASSGTFRVETQYF	TGTGCCAGCAGTGGGACATTCCGGGTAGAGACCCAGTACTTC
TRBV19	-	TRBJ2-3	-	CASSPTDTQYF	TGTGCCAGTAGTCCCACAGATACGCAGTATTTT
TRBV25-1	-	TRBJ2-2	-	CASSDRPDRNTGELFF	TGTGCCAGCAGTGACCGACCCGACAGAAACACCGGGGAGCTGTTTTTT
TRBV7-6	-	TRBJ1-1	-	CASSLQGPANTEAFF	TGTGCCAGCAGCCTACAGGGTCCCGCGAACACTGAAGCTTTCTTT
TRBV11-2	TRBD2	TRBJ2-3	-	CASSSWREGRDTQYF	TGTGCCAGCAGCTCCTGGCGGGAGGGCCGAGATACGCAGTATTTT
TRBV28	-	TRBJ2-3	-	CASSFATDTQYF	TGTGCCAGCAGTTTCGCCACAGATACGCAGTATTTT
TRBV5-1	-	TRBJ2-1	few	CASSLVQSSYNEQFF	TGCGCCAGCAGCTTAGTCCAGAGCTCCTACAATGAGCAGTTCTTC
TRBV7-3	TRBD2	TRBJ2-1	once	CASSPRTSGGYNEQFF	TGTGCCAGCAGCCCGCGGACTAGCGGGGGGTACAATGAGCAGTTCTTC